The 25 T cell receptor beta chains presented below share a single source sample, sequenced in a study of CD8 T cells in Susac syndrome. An input of about 0.5 to 1 ug of RNA was subjected to reverse transcription using random hexamers. TCRdb re-derived calls from the immunoSEQ multiplex PCR reads in MiXCR, one entry per CDR3 protein. The sample comprises some 200,000 distinct CDR3 sequences, roughly 94% of which are singletons, and about 0.15% rests with the top ten. Specimen: CD8+ T cells from PBMCs. These receptors were obtained from a human donor with Susac syndrome.

The chain couples TRBV5-4 to TRBJ2-7; D is uncertain. The germline V gene has CDR1 SGHNT and CDR2 YYREEE (reference sequence). V was shortened by 1 base and J by 0 bases, with 5 bases between the two germline ends. The CDR3 is made up of 13 amino acids. In DNA form, the CDR3 reads TGTGCCAGCAGCTTGCAGAACTCCTACGAGCAGTACTTC. Translated, it gives CASSLQNSYEQYF.

This clonotype showed up just once. The J gene is TRBJ1-2, the V gene TRBV19; D possibly corresponds to TRBD1 (6 bases). In germline, CDR1 is LNHDA, CDR2 SQIVND (reference sequence). This CDR3 contains 14 residues. V was shortened by 10 bases and J by 1 base, with 16 bases between the two germline ends. The CDR3 is CATGTGADNYGYTF. In DNA, the CDR3 is TGTGCCACCGGGACGGGGGCAGATAACTATGGCTACACCTTC.

The chain has TRBV20-1 and TRBJ2-3, with D unclear. Germline V lookup: CDR1 DFQATT, CDR2 SNEGSKA (reference sequence). This CDR3 is built from 15 residues. Between the trimmed V and J ends, which lost 5 bases and 4 bases, there was a span of 19 bases. The DNA of the CDR3 is TGCAGTGCTCGTATCGGATTTCGAAGACCAGATACGCAGTATTTT. It specifies CSARIGFRRPDTQYF.

The chain joins TRBV7-2 to TRBJ1-2, with a tentative D call TRBD1 (5 bases). The CDR3 consists of 15 residues. CDR1 and CDR2 (germline): SGHTA, FQGNSA. Trimming cost V 5 bases and J 5 bases, with 18 bases left between them. The CDR3 nucleotides read TGTGCCAGCAGCAACCGGGGCCGCTGGATGTATGGCTACACCTTC. Protein product: CASSNRGRWMYGYTF.

The CDR3 sequence: CASSLEPVRDTQYF. For the CDR3, the DNA is TGTGCCAGCAGCTTAGAACCCGTGAGAGATACGCAGTATTTT. The V call is TRBV11-2, the J call TRBJ2-3, with D uncertain. The CDR3 length is 14 residues. The germline gives CDR1 SGHAT, CDR2 FQNNGV. V lost 0 bases, J lost 5 bases, and 9 bases lay in between.

The chain combines TRBV30 with TRBJ1-6; the D gene is possibly TRBD1 (5 bases). From germline, CDR1 is GTSNPN and CDR2 SVGIG (reference sequence). This CDR3 is built from 14 residues. V gave up 3 bases and J gave up 8 bases, with 14 bases separating them. The CDR3 loop reads CAWSAAGRHSPLHF. The CDR3, as DNA: TGTGCCTGGAGCGCGGCAGGGAGGCATTCACCCCTCCACTTT.

This sequence joins TRBV3-1 and TRBJ2-2; a possible D gene is TRBD1 (7 bases). The ends were cut back, 2 bases at V and 4 bases at J, with 11 bases in the middle. The CDR3 runs 15 residues. Germline loops: CDR1 LGHDT, CDR2 YNNKEL (reference sequence). The CDR3 region is CASSQRGRGTGELFF. The DNA for the CDR3 is TGTGCCAGCAGCCAAAGGGGGCGGGGCACCGGGGAGCTGTTTTTT. Drawing the rest from reference TRBV3-1 and TRBJ2-2, the complete variable domain is DTAVSQTPKYLVTQMGNDKSIKCEQNLGHDTMYWYKQDSKKFLKIMFSYNNKELIINETVPNRFSPKSPDKAHLNLHINSLELGDSAVYFCASSQRGRGTGELFFGEGSRLTVL.

This clonotype has more than one count but fewer than ten. The chain has TRBV13 and TRBJ2-1; D is uncertain. Per germline, CDR1 PRHDT and CDR2 FYEKMQ (reference sequence). Trimming cost V 6 bases and J 0 bases, with 6 bases left between them. The CDR3 is made up of 13 amino acids. The CDR3 region has the DNA TGTGCCAGCAGTTTTGGCTCCTACAATGAGCAGTTCTTC. Amino acids: CASSFGSYNEQFF.

The chain combines TRBV4-1 with TRBJ2-7, with D perhaps TRBD2 (6 bases). The V gene lost 0 bases and the J gene lost 5 bases, with 8 bases spanning the gap. The CDR3 is 13 amino acids. CDR1 is MGHRA, CDR2 YSYEKL, per germline. The CDR3 sequence is CASSQEGTDEQYF. CDR3 nucleotide sequence: TGCGCCAGCAGCCAAGAAGGGACTGACGAGCAGTACTTC.

The chain uses TRBV5-4 and TRBJ2-7; D assignment may be TRBD1 or TRBD2 (6 bases each). The CDR3 length is 18 residues. CDR1 is SGHNT and CDR2 is YYREEE in the germline V gene (reference sequence). V gave up 2 bases and J gave up 1 base, with 22 bases separating them. CDR3 in DNA: TGTGCCAGCAGCTTTTTTGGGTTTACAGGGAGGAAATCCTACGAGCAGTACTTC. Protein: CASSFFGFTGRKSYEQYF.

The J gene is TRBJ2-7, the V gene TRBV12-3 or TRBV12-4, with D hard to call. This CDR3 is 12 amino acids long. The ends were cut back, 5 bases at V and 6 bases at J, with 11 bases in the middle. The CDR3 here is CASSTGSTEQYF. The CDR3 DNA reads as TGTGCCAGCAGTACCGGTAGTACCGAGCAGTACTTC.

The gene calls are TRBV5-6 and TRBJ1-1, with a tentative D call TRBD1 (5 bases). The CDR3 is 15 amino acids. Germline-derived CDR1 and CDR2 are SGHDT and YYEEEE. The germline V and J ends were trimmed by 2 bases and 0 bases, with 11 bases remaining between them. The CDR3 bases are TGTGCCAGCAGCTTATTAGGGGAAATGAACACTGAAGCTTTCTTT. Protein sequence: CASSLLGEMNTEAFF.

This clonotype turned up a few times. The V gene is TRBV4-1, the J gene TRBJ2-1, with 13 bases matching TRBD2. This CDR3 has 15 residues. CDR1 and CDR2 (germline): MGHRA, YSYEKL. The ends lost 3 bases at V and 8 bases at J; junction bases unmatched: 4. The CDR3: CASSHGTSGTDEQFF. CDR3 nucleotides: TGCGCCAGCAGCCATGGGACTAGCGGGACCGATGAGCAGTTCTTC.

This clonotype has a single count. This chain joins TRBV20-1 and TRBJ2-7; 7 nucleotides agree with TRBD2. The V gene end was trimmed by 6 bases and the J gene end by 0 bases; junction bases not matched to a gene: 11. The CDR3 runs to 15 residues. Germline V gene sequence: CDR1 DFQATT, CDR2 SNEGSKA (reference sequence). The CDR3 DNA sequence: TGCAGTGCCCCAGAGCTAGCGGCAAGCTCCTACGAGCAGTACTTC. Its protein product is CSAPELAASSYEQYF.

The chain is built from TRBV4-1 and TRBJ1-5; the match to TRBD1 covers 7 bases. CDR3 length: 16 amino acids. After removal of 5 bases from V and 0 bases from J, the junction contained 7 bases not matched to a gene. Germline lookup yields CDR1 MGHRA and CDR2 YSYEKL. This chain's CDR3 is CASSEDGTDSNQPQHF. CDR3 bases: TGCGCCAGCAGCGAGGACGGGACAGATAGCAATCAGCCCCAGCATTTT.

The genes are TRBV27 and TRBJ1-2, with D uncertain. V was clipped by 5 bases and J by 5 bases, with 9 bases between them. There are 12 residues in the CDR3. Germline lookup yields CDR1 MNHEY and CDR2 SMNVEV (reference sequence). The CDR3 bases are TGTGCCAGCAGTCCGGACGGTTATGGCTACACCTTC. As protein: CASSPDGYGYTF.

This rearrangement joins TRBV7-9 to TRBJ1-3; no clear D gene. With 4 bases removed from V and 4 bases from J, the gap between germline ends came to 5 bases. This CDR3 region has 12 residues. Germline lookup yields CDR1 SEHNR and CDR2 FQNEAQ (reference sequence). The CDR3 here is CASSSTGNTIYF. In nucleotides, the CDR3 is TGTGCCAGCAGCTCGACAGGAAACACCATATATTTT.

CDR3 bases: TGTGCCTGGAGCAGGGGTTTGGGCGAGCAGTACTTC. It yields the protein CAWSRGLGEQYF. The V gene is TRBV30, the J gene TRBJ2-7; D possibly corresponds to TRBD1 (6 bases). The CDR3 is 12 amino acids. CDR1 is GTSNPN and CDR2 is SVGIG in the germline V gene (reference sequence). V lost 3 bases to trimming and J lost 6 bases, with 12 bases between them. The complete variable domain, with remaining parts taken from reference TRBV30 and TRBJ2-7, reads SQTIHQWPATLVQPVGSPLSLECTVEGTSNPNLYWYRQAAGRGLQLLFYSVGIGQISSEVPQNLSASRPQDRQFILSSKKLLLSDSGFYLCAWSRGLGEQYFGPGTRLTVT.

This clonotype was seen just once. The rearrangement uses TRBV5-4 and TRBJ2-3, with no clear D. Germline V gene sequence: CDR1 SGHNT, CDR2 YYREEE (reference sequence). The CDR3 loop spans 15 amino acids. V was trimmed by 2 bases and J by 4 bases, leaving 14 bases between them. The CDR3 sequence: CASSFADFTSDTQYF. The CDR3 DNA reads TGTGCCAGCAGCTTCGCGGATTTTACATCAGATACGCAGTATTTT.

The chain recombines TRBV30 with TRBJ1-2; no firm D call. The CDR3 extends over 13 amino acids. V was cut by 1 base and J by 4 bases, with 10 bases left in between. CDR1 and CDR2 from the germline V gene are GTSNPN and SVGIG (reference sequence). For the CDR3, the DNA is TGTGCCTGGAGTGAGGTGGGAGCCTATGGCTACACCTTC. Encoded protein: CAWSEVGAYGYTF.

This chain uses TRBV5-1 with TRBJ2-4; 7 nucleotides line up with TRBD1. The J segment lost 11 bases and the V segment lost 4 bases, leaving 12 bases of the junction unmatched. This CDR3 region has 14 residues. Germline CDR1 and CDR2: SGHRS and YFSETQ. The CDR3: CASSPPGTESVQYF. CDR3 coding DNA: TGCGCCAGCAGCCCTCCGGGGACAGAGAGCGTTCAGTACTTC.

The gene calls are TRBV20-1 and TRBJ2-1, with D perhaps matching TRBD2 (6 bases). Germline assignment: CDR1 DFQATT and CDR2 SNEGSKA (reference sequence). V lost 4 bases, J lost 1 base, and 17 bases lay in between. The CDR3 contains 16 residues. The CDR3 is CSANKGTSRSYNEQFF. CDR3 nucleotide sequence: TGCAGTGCTAACAAAGGAACTAGCAGATCCTACAATGAGCAGTTCTTC.

The CDR3 loop reads CASSETSGGRTETQYF. CDR3 coding DNA: TGTGCCAGCAGTGAAACTAGCGGGGGGAGGACGGAGACCCAGTACTTC. The rearrangement links TRBV2 to TRBJ2-5; 12 bases map to TRBD2. The CDR3 sequence is 16 residues long. J gave up 5 bases and V 2 bases, and 6 bases lay outside the gene matches. Per germline, CDR1 SNHLY and CDR2 FYNNEI.

V gene TRBV30 combines with J gene TRBJ2-7; TRBD1 aligns across 7 bases. Germline values: CDR1 GTSNPN, CDR2 SVGIG (reference sequence). With V trimmed by 0 bases and J by 5 bases, 10 bases remained unmatched. The CDR3 runs 15 residues. The CDR3 DNA reads TGTGCCTGGAGTGTAGGCACAGGGGTTTACCACGAGCAGTACTTC. This codes for CAWSVGTGVYHEQYF.

This clonotype appeared a few times. The chain couples TRBV20-1 to TRBJ1-5; D perhaps matches TRBD1 (5 bases). The V and J ends lost 0 bases and 2 bases respectively, with 8 bases between them. Germline V CDR1 and CDR2: DFQATT, SNEGSKA (reference sequence). The length of the CDR3 is 14 residues. CDR3 amino acids: CSARDRGGNQPQHF. DNA of the CDR3: TGCAGTGCTAGAGATCGGGGGGGCAATCAGCCCCAGCATTTT.